This T cell receptor (beta chain) was retrieved from a study of T cell clonality in common variable immunodeficiency (dated by TCRdb to between 2014 and 2016). Here is what the overall study found, with its caveats: Correlations between repertoire features and clinical complications were limited by patient heterogeneity within the CVID cohort. It was noted by the authors that sequencing of the repertoires of T cell subpopulations would be needed to clarify the cause of the increased clonality in CVID. CVID subjects shared fewer TCRbeta clones with each other than healthy controls did (p < 0.0001). Compared with healthy controls, CVID subjects showed increased TCRbeta clonality (t-test p = 0.018), a feature most characteristic of about a third of subjects. CVID TCRbeta sequences were reported to have fewer deletions and N-nucleotide insertions and to lack highly modified clones with 13 or more V deletions. Despite equal DNA input, controls averaged roughly 80,000 unique sequences per sample versus around 30,000 in CVID samples.

Equivalent amounts of genomic DNA from CVID and control samples were used as sequencing input. For every sample, a 60 bp segment covering the rearranged TCRbeta CDR3 region was amplified and then sequenced. TCRbeta amplification used the immunoSEQ assay, a bias-corrected multiplex PCR with high-throughput sequencing. On the authors' methods: Each unique nucleotide sequence was treated as a clone and annotated with V, D and J genes, copy number and frequency. Sequences were labeled productive if in frame, and non-productive if out of frame or containing stop codons. As previously described, clonality was calculated on the basis of Shannon's entropy. Mean CDR3 Kyte-Doolittle hydropathy was derived from the predicted amino acid sequences of productive clones. The R hclust function was used to hierarchically cluster scaled V gene usage with Manhattan distance and complete linkage. Sharing of clones by CDR3 amino acid sequence was evaluated through resampling of 12 repertoires per group over 100 rounds. The repertoires were searched for about 68 published EBV-specific TCRbeta sequences and roughly 250 published CMV-specific TCRbeta sequences. Two CVID samples yielding fewer than 10,000 sequences were excluded from analysis, leaving 42 CVID repertoires. TCRdb re-hosts the immuneACCESS table, in-frame sequences only. Its copies lack some clones; in the studies checked, an unresolved V gene accounts for under half of them, and the cause for the rest is not known. V and J calls and clone size follow that table, whereas D and trimming were derived from the DNA. The sample comprises about 33,000 clones, and every one was counted more than once. About 6.1% of the sample belongs to the ten largest clones.

According to the germline V gene (reference sequence), CDR1 reads LNHDA and CDR2 reads SQIVND. Measured from the cysteine to the phenylalanine, the CDR3 is 20 residues long. Only the CDR3 bases that were read are kept: 51 of them, in frame from base 1. Trimming takes 3 bases off V and 4 bases off J; junction bases not matched to a gene: 14. As regards this clone: It has no known antigen specificity. The missing CDR3 end, 3 residues past where the read stops, is filled in from the germline J gene.

CVID was diagnosed by standard criteria: serum IgG, IgA and/or IgM reduced below normal range, plus specific antibody deficiency. A total of roughly 45 subjects (roughly 15 female and about 29 male; age range roughly 9 to 64 years, mean age around 37) were included in the CVID group. Most of the CVID patients and most of the healthy controls were of Caucasian heritage. Replacement immunoglobulin therapy had been administered to all CVID subjects for at least one year at the time of study participation. When blood was collected, none of the CVID subjects were ill or on immunomodulatory or immunosuppressive medication. Heparinized peripheral whole blood samples of about 4.5 to 8 ml were collected from each donor. Genomic DNA from adults with common variable immune deficiency (CVID) and from healthy adult controls was used for sequencing of TCRbeta CDR3 repertoires. Diluted blood was subjected to density centrifugation over Hypaque 1077 or Ficoll-Paque for isolation of peripheral blood mononuclear cells. Genomic DNA was obtained from unsorted mononuclear cells through either Qiagen column purification or a centrifugation-based method.

Rearrangement joined TRBV19 to TRBJ1-6; the junction holds 11 bases that match TRBD1. The sequence was obtained from a human donor with common variable immunodeficiency. Sequenced: peripheral blood mononuclear cells. Partial CDR3 DNA: TGTGCCAGTAGTATCTCTGGACAGGGGGCGTTGGGGCGATATAATTCACCC. It encodes CASSISGQGALGRYNSP. The CDR3 as a whole reads CASSISGQGALGRYNSPLHF.